The table lists the clone carrying this TCR beta chain with many counts. This sample stems from a study of blood T cell repertoires in COVID-19. Study in general: COVID-19 samples collected from the United States, Italy and Spain covered acute and convalescent phases.

How the authors handled the data: It was from reference gene primer amplification that nucleated cell counts were estimated. The method was immunoSEQ multiplex PCR; TCRdb's version includes in-frame clones alone and lacks a portion of them. The V and J calls and clone size come from that table; D and trimming were worked out from the DNA. The table lists approximately 130,000 clones, approximately 77% of them singletons. Per germline, CDR1 SQVTM and CDR2 ANQGSEA. The CDR3 is 15 amino acids. V shed 2 bases and J shed 6 bases, with 17 bases lying between them. The source material was peripheral blood. The sequence came from an older man with acute or convalescent COVID-19. The chain is built from TRBV29-1 and TRBJ1-5; D perhaps matches TRBD1 (6 bases). The CDR3 loop is CSVEIRYRVGQPQHF. CDR3 nucleotides: TGCAGCGTTGAAATTCGCTACAGGGTTGGTCAGCCCCAGCATTTT.